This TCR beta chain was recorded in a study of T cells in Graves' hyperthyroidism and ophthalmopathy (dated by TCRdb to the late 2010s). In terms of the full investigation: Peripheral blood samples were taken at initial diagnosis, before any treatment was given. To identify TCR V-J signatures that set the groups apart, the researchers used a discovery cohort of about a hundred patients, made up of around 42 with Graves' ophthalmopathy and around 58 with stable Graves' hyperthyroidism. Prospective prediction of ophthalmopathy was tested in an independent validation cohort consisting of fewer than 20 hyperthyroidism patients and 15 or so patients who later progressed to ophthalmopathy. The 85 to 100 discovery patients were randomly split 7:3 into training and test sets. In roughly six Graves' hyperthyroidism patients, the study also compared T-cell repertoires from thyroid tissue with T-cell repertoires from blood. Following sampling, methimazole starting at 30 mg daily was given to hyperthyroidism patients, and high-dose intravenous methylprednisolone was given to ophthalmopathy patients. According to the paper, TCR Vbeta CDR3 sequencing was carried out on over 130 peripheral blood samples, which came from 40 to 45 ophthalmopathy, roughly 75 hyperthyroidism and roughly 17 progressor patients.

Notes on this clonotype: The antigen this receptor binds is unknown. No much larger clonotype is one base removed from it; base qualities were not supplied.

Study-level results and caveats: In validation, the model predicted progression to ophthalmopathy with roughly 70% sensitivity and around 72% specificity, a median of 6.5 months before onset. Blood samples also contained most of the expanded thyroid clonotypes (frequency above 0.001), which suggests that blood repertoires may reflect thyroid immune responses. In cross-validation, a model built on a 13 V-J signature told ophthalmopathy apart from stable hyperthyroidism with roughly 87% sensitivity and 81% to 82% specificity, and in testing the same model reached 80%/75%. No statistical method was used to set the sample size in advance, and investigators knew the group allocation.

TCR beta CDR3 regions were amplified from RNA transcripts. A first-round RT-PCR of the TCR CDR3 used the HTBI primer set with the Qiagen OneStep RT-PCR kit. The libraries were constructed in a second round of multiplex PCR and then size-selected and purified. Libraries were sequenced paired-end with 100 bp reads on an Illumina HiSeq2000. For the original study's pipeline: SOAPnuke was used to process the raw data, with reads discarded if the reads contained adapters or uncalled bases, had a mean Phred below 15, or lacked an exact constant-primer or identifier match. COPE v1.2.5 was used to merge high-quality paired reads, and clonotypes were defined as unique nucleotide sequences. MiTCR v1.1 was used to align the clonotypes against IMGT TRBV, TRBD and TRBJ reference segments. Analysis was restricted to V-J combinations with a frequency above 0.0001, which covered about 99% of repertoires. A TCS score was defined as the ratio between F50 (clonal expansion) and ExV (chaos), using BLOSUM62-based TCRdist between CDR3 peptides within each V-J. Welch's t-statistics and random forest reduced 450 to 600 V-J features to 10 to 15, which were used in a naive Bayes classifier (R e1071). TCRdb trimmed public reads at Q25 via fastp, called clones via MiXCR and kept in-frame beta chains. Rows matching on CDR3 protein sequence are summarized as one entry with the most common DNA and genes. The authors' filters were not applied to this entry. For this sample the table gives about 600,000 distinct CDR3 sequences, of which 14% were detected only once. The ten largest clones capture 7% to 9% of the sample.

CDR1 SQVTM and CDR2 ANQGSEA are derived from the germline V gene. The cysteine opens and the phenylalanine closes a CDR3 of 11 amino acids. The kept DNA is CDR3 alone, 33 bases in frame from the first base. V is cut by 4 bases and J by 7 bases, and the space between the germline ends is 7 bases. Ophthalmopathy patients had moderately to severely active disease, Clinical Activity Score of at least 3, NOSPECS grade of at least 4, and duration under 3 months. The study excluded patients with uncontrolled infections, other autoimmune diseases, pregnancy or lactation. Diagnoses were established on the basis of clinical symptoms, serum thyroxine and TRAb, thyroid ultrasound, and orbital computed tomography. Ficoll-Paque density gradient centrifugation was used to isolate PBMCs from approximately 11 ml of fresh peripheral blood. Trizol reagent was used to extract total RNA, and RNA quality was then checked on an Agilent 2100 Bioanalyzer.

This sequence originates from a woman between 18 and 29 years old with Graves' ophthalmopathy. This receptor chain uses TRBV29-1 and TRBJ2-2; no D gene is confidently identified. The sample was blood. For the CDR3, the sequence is CSVGYNGELFF. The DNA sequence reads TGCAGCGTTGGGTATAACGGGGAGCTGTTTTTT.